The entry below describes one T cell receptor (beta chain). The assay was immunoSEQ multiplex PCR, and TCRdb's table has in-frame clones only and misses some. The sample consists of some 150,000 clones, approximately 92% of them appearing once. The data were taken from a study of blood T cell repertoires in COVID-19. About the study: Samples representing acute and convalescent COVID-19 were sourced from the United States, Italy and Spain.

The CDR3 totals 14 residues. J gave up 7 bases and V 6 bases, and 5 bases lay outside the gene matches. Germline V gene data show CDR1 as MNHEY and CDR2 as SMNVEV (reference sequence). Material: peripheral blood. This TCR came from a woman in her 40s with acute or convalescent COVID-19. This chain links TRBV27 with TRBJ2-2, with 10 bases that match TRBD1. The DNA of the CDR3 is TGTGCCAGCAGGACAGGGGGCGCGTTCGGGGAGCTGTTTTTT. Protein sequence: CASRTGGAFGELFF.